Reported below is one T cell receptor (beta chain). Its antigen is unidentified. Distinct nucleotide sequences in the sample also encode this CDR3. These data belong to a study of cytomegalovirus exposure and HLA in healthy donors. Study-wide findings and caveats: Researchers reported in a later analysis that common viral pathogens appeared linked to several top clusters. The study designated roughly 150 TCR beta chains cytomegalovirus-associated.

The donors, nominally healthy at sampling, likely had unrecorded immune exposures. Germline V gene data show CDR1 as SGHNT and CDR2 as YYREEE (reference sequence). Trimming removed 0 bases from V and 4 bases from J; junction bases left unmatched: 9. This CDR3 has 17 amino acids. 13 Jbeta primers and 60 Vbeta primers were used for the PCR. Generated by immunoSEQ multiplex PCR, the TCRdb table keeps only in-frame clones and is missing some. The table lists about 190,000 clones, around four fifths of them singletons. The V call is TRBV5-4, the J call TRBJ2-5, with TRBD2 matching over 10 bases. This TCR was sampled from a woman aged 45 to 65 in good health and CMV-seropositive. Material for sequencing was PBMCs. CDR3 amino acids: CASSLGPIAGGGETQYF. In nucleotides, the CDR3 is TGTGCCAGCAGCTTGGGGCCCATAGCGGGGGGAGGAGAGACCCAGTACTTC.